A selection of T cell receptor beta chains follows, all from one sample in a study of blood T cell repertoires in COVID-19. Using immunoSEQ multiplex PCR, the repertoire was profiled, and TCRdb retains in-frame clones only, with some absent. The sample consists of 150,000 to 200,000 clones, under 85% of them appearing once. Sequencing was performed on peripheral blood. The receptor set was obtained from a man in his 70s who had recovered from COVID-19. CDR3s include the opening cysteine and the closing phenylalanine or tryptophan. A D gene is named only where the DNA matches it firmly. For some rows the clone size is stated as once, few or many, or as a class when expanded; others skip it.

d_call: TRBD2
j_call: TRBJ2-7
v_call: TRBV6-2/TRBV6-3
clone_size: NA
cdr3_nt: TGTGCCAGCAGTTATTCATCGAGCGGGAGGTCCGAGCAGTACTTC
cdr3_aa: CASSYSSSGRSEQYF

d_call: TRBD2
j_call: TRBJ2-7
v_call: TRBV4-1
clone_size: once
cdr3_nt: TGCGCCAGCAGCGTCCGACTAGCGGGCCACGAGCAGTACTTC
cdr3_aa: CASSVRLAGHEQYF

d_call: TRBD2
j_call: TRBJ2-5
v_call: TRBV28
clone_size: NA
cdr3_nt: TGTGCCAGCAGTCCTCATAGCGGGAGGTTCGGTGAGACCCAGTACTTC
cdr3_aa: CASSPHSGRFGETQYF

d_call: NA
j_call: TRBJ2-7
v_call: TRBV27
clone_size: NA
cdr3_nt: TGTGCCAGCAGTTTATCGGCCGGGACACAGACCTACGAGCAGTACTTC
cdr3_aa: CASSLSAGTQTYEQYF

d_call: NA
j_call: TRBJ1-1
v_call: TRBV11-2
clone_size: NA
cdr3_nt: TGTGCCAGCACCCTCCACAGGGCGGCCACTGAAGCTTTCTTT
cdr3_aa: CASTLHRAATEAFF

d_call: NA
j_call: TRBJ1-1
v_call: TRBV6-6
clone_size: once
cdr3_nt: TGTGCCAGCAGTTACTCCGAGGTCAACACTGAAGCTTTCTTT
cdr3_aa: CASSYSEVNTEAFF

d_call: NA
j_call: TRBJ1-1
v_call: TRBV19
clone_size: NA
cdr3_nt: TGTGCCAGTAGTATAGTACACCTGAACACTGAAGCTTTCTTT
cdr3_aa: CASSIVHLNTEAFF

d_call: NA
j_call: TRBJ2-3
v_call: TRBV20-1
clone_size: NA
cdr3_nt: TGCAGTGCTAGTCCACAGGGGGGGGATACGCAGTATTTT
cdr3_aa: CSASPQGGDTQYF

d_call: NA
j_call: TRBJ2-3
v_call: TRBV24-1
clone_size: NA
cdr3_nt: TGTGCCACCGGTGACCGCGGACTGGGAACCACAGATACGCAGTATTTT
cdr3_aa: CATGDRGLGTTDTQYF

d_call: TRBD1
j_call: TRBJ2-5
v_call: TRBV5-1
clone_size: NA
cdr3_nt: TGCGCCAGCAGCAGCTGGGACAGGGATGTACTGGAGACCCAGTACTTC
cdr3_aa: CASSSWDRDVLETQYF

d_call: TRBD2
j_call: TRBJ2-7
v_call: TRBV11-2
clone_size: NA
cdr3_nt: TGTGCCAGCAGCTTCAGCGGGAGGGTGAAGCAGTACTTC
cdr3_aa: CASSFSGRVKQYF

d_call: TRBD1
j_call: TRBJ2-5
v_call: TRBV6-5
clone_size: NA
cdr3_nt: TGTGCCAGCAACGGACAGGCCTCCGAGACCCAGTACTTC
cdr3_aa: CASNGQASETQYF

d_call: TRBD1
j_call: TRBJ1-6
v_call: TRBV11-2
clone_size: NA
cdr3_nt: TGTGCCAGCAGCCCAGCCGGGACAGCTAATTCACCCCTCCACTTT
cdr3_aa: CASSPAGTANSPLHF

d_call: NA
j_call: TRBJ2-1
v_call: TRBV3-1/TRBV3-2
clone_size: NA
cdr3_nt: TGTGCCAGCAGCCAAGGCCTGTGGACTACCCTACATCGGAGCTACAATGAGCAGTTCTTC
cdr3_aa: CASSQGLWTTLHRSYNEQFF

d_call: TRBD2
j_call: TRBJ2-7
v_call: TRBV3-1/TRBV3-2
clone_size: few
cdr3_nt: TGTGCCAGCAGTACGACTAGCGGGAAAAGCTACGAGCAGTACTTC
cdr3_aa: CASSTTSGKSYEQYF

d_call: NA
j_call: TRBJ2-1
v_call: TRBV7-2
clone_size: once
cdr3_nt: TGTGCCAGCAGCTTAGTTCGGGAGCTCTACAATGAGCAGTTCTTC
cdr3_aa: CASSLVRELYNEQFF

d_call: TRBD2
j_call: TRBJ2-3
v_call: TRBV7-3
clone_size: NA
cdr3_nt: TGTGCCAGCAGCCCGTGGGGAGGGACTTCCACAGATACGCAGTATTTT
cdr3_aa: CASSPWGGTSTDTQYF

d_call: NA
j_call: TRBJ2-1
v_call: TRBV3-1/TRBV3-2
clone_size: once
cdr3_nt: TGTGCCAGCAGCCCAGGGCTGGGATCCAACAATGAGCAGTTCTTC
cdr3_aa: CASSPGLGSNNEQFF

d_call: TRBD1
j_call: TRBJ2-6
v_call: TRBV2
clone_size: NA
cdr3_nt: TGTGCCAGCAGGACAGGGGAAGGCTCTGGGGCCAACGTCCTGACTTTC
cdr3_aa: CASRTGEGSGANVLTF

d_call: NA
j_call: TRBJ2-5
v_call: TRBV18
clone_size: NA
cdr3_nt: TGTGCCAGCTCACCGCCGGTCCAAGAGACCCAGTACTTC
cdr3_aa: CASSPPVQETQYF

d_call: TRBD1
j_call: TRBJ2-2
v_call: TRBV11-3
clone_size: few
cdr3_nt: TGTGCCAGCAGCTACCGTCCAGGGGGCTCTACCGGGGAGCTGTTTTTT
cdr3_aa: CASSYRPGGSTGELFF

d_call: TRBD2
j_call: TRBJ2-1
v_call: TRBV11-3
clone_size: few
cdr3_nt: TGTGCCAGCAGCTTAGTGCTAGCGGGTCGGCAGTTCTTC
cdr3_aa: CASSLVLAGRQFF

d_call: TRBD2
j_call: TRBJ2-7
v_call: TRBV25-1
clone_size: NA
cdr3_nt: TGTGCCAGCAGTGAAGGTCCCGGGGGGAAGCAGTACTTC
cdr3_aa: CASSEGPGGKQYF

d_call: TRBD2
j_call: TRBJ2-7
v_call: TRBV2
clone_size: NA
cdr3_nt: TGTGCCAGCTCACTAGCGGACTCCTACGAGCAGTACTTC
cdr3_aa: CASSLADSYEQYF

d_call: NA
j_call: TRBJ1-5
v_call: TRBV7-9
clone_size: NA
cdr3_nt: TGTGCCAGCAGCTCAGGGGCCGGAAATCAGCCCCAGCATTTT
cdr3_aa: CASSSGAGNQPQHF

d_call: TRBD2
j_call: TRBJ2-1
v_call: TRBV5-8
clone_size: few
cdr3_nt: TGTGCCAGCAGCTTGGCGCGGGAGGACATTCTCAATGAGCAGTTCTTC
cdr3_aa: CASSLAREDILNEQFF

d_call: TRBD1
j_call: TRBJ1-2
v_call: TRBV10-3
clone_size: NA
cdr3_nt: TGTGCCATCAGTGAGCGAGGAACAGGGGACTATGGCTACACCTTC
cdr3_aa: CAISERGTGDYGYTF

d_call: TRBD2
j_call: TRBJ2-3
v_call: TRBV10-3
clone_size: NA
cdr3_nt: TGTGCCATCAGTCGGACTAGCGGGAGGAGGCCAGATACGCAGTATTTT
cdr3_aa: CAISRTSGRRPDTQYF

d_call: TRBD2
j_call: TRBJ2-3
v_call: TRBV6-6
clone_size: NA
cdr3_nt: TGTGCCAGCAGTTCCAGCGGGATCCCAGATACGCAGTATTTT
cdr3_aa: CASSSSGIPDTQYF

d_call: TRBD1
j_call: TRBJ1-6
v_call: TRBV11-2
clone_size: few
cdr3_nt: TGTGCCAGCAGCTCCATCAAAAAGCTACCGGGACAGGGTATCTCACCCCTCCACTTT
cdr3_aa: CASSSIKKLPGQGISPLHF

d_call: TRBD1
j_call: TRBJ1-6
v_call: TRBV5-1
clone_size: few
cdr3_nt: TGCGCCAGCAACACCGGGACAGGGGGTTCACCCCTCCACTTT
cdr3_aa: CASNTGTGGSPLHF

d_call: TRBD1
j_call: TRBJ1-4
v_call: TRBV28
clone_size: NA
cdr3_nt: TGTGCCAGCAGAGGGGGCTCAACTAATGAAAAACTGTTTTTT
cdr3_aa: CASRGGSTNEKLFF

d_call: NA
j_call: TRBJ2-3
v_call: TRBV4-2
clone_size: NA
cdr3_nt: TGTGCCAGCAGCCAAGGTTTCGGGGGAGATACGCAGTATTTT
cdr3_aa: CASSQGFGGDTQYF

d_call: NA
j_call: TRBJ1-1
v_call: TRBV19
clone_size: few
cdr3_nt: TGTGCCAGTTCGGAGACAGTGAACACTGAAGCTTTCTTT
cdr3_aa: CASSETVNTEAFF

d_call: NA
j_call: TRBJ2-7
v_call: TRBV6-1
clone_size: NA
cdr3_nt: TGTGCCAGCAGTGAAAACAGGGTCAGCGAGCAGTACTTC
cdr3_aa: CASSENRVSEQYF

d_call: NA
j_call: TRBJ1-2
v_call: TRBV25-1
clone_size: NA
cdr3_nt: TGTGCCAGCAGTTCCACGACCAAAGGGGGATATGGCTACACCTTC
cdr3_aa: CASSSTTKGGYGYTF

d_call: TRBD1
j_call: TRBJ1-5
v_call: TRBV19
clone_size: once
cdr3_nt: TGTGCCAGCGCCGGGACAGGGTATACTCAGCCCCAGCATTTT
cdr3_aa: CASAGTGYTQPQHF

d_call: NA
j_call: TRBJ2-5
v_call: TRBV5-6
clone_size: once
cdr3_nt: TGTGCCAGCAGACCTTTTACCCGGGACACCGAGACCCAGTACTTC
cdr3_aa: CASRPFTRDTETQYF

d_call: TRBD1
j_call: TRBJ1-1
v_call: TRBV6-2/TRBV6-3
clone_size: NA
cdr3_nt: TGTGCCAGCAGTTACGCCGGGACAGCGAACACTGAAGCTTTCTTT
cdr3_aa: CASSYAGTANTEAFF

d_call: NA
j_call: TRBJ2-2
v_call: TRBV5-6
clone_size: once
cdr3_nt: TGTGCCAGCAGCCCGTCTATGGACACGAACACCGGGGAGCTGTTTTTT
cdr3_aa: CASSPSMDTNTGELFF

d_call: NA
j_call: TRBJ2-5
v_call: TRBV4-2
clone_size: NA
cdr3_nt: TGTGCCAGCAGCCAAGCTGAAACAGTACAAGAGACCCAGTACTTC
cdr3_aa: CASSQAETVQETQYF

d_call: NA
j_call: TRBJ2-7
v_call: TRBV28
clone_size: NA
cdr3_nt: TGTGCCAGCGTGAATGCCCGCGCCTACGAGCAGTACTTC
cdr3_aa: CASVNARAYEQYF

d_call: TRBD2
j_call: TRBJ2-7
v_call: TRBV28
clone_size: NA
cdr3_nt: TGTGCCAGCAGTTCAAATCCCGGGACTAGCAGCGAGCAGTACTTC
cdr3_aa: CASSSNPGTSSEQYF

d_call: NA
j_call: TRBJ2-7
v_call: TRBV6-2/TRBV6-3
clone_size: NA
cdr3_nt: TGTGCCAGCAGTCGAGGCGGGACAGTGTCAGACGAGCAGTACTTC
cdr3_aa: CASSRGGTVSDEQYF

d_call: TRBD2
j_call: TRBJ2-5
v_call: TRBV7-7
clone_size: NA
cdr3_nt: TGTGCTAGCAGCATTGGACTAGCGGGAGCCGGAGAGACCCAGTACTTC
cdr3_aa: CASSIGLAGAGETQYF

d_call: TRBD1
j_call: TRBJ2-3
v_call: TRBV18
clone_size: NA
cdr3_nt: TGTGCCAGCTCACCGAGGGACAGTGGAACAAACACAGATACGCAGTATTTT
cdr3_aa: CASSPRDSGTNTDTQYF

d_call: NA
j_call: TRBJ2-2
v_call: TRBV5-8
clone_size: NA
cdr3_nt: TGTGCCAGCAGCCATAAGCGTGGGTATGGCGGGGAGCTGTTTTTT
cdr3_aa: CASSHKRGYGGELFF

d_call: NA
j_call: TRBJ1-3
v_call: TRBV25-1
clone_size: once
cdr3_nt: TGTGCCAGCAGCGCCTTTACGAGAACTGGAAACACCATATATTTT
cdr3_aa: CASSAFTRTGNTIYF

d_call: NA
j_call: TRBJ1-2
v_call: TRBV3-1/TRBV3-2
clone_size: once
cdr3_nt: TGTGCCAGCAGCCATACGGCTCGGGGCTATGGCTACACCTTC
cdr3_aa: CASSHTARGYGYTF

d_call: NA
j_call: TRBJ1-6
v_call: TRBV7-2
clone_size: NA
cdr3_nt: TGTGCCAGCAGCTTAGCGGGACAATATAATTCACCCCTCCACTTT
cdr3_aa: CASSLAGQYNSPLHF

d_call: TRBD2
j_call: TRBJ2-7
v_call: TRBV3-1/TRBV3-2
clone_size: NA
cdr3_nt: TGTGCCAGCAGCCCCGGGACTAGCGGGATTCACGAGCAGTACTTC
cdr3_aa: CASSPGTSGIHEQYF

d_call: NA
j_call: TRBJ1-2
v_call: TRBV18
clone_size: few
cdr3_nt: TGTGCCAGCTCACCATTCCAGGCACCATCTAACTATGGCTACACCTTC
cdr3_aa: CASSPFQAPSNYGYTF

d_call: NA
j_call: TRBJ1-1
v_call: TRBV5-1
clone_size: NA
cdr3_nt: TGCGCCAGCAGCTTGGATCACACCCAAGCTTTCTTT
cdr3_aa: CASSLDHTQAFF

d_call: NA
j_call: TRBJ1-1
v_call: TRBV6-2/TRBV6-3
clone_size: NA
cdr3_nt: TGTGCCAGCAGTGGGGCACGCCGGGGGATTAAGACTGAAGCTTTCTTT
cdr3_aa: CASSGARRGIKTEAFF

d_call: NA
j_call: TRBJ2-2
v_call: TRBV10-1
clone_size: NA
cdr3_nt: TGCGCCAGCAGTGGTTTTGCGGGGAACACCGGGGAGCTGTTTTTT
cdr3_aa: CASSGFAGNTGELFF